This entry lists 14 T cell receptor beta chains sequenced from one sample in a study of blood T cells in healthy people across ages. Together with a sample-barcoded 5' primer, a J-beta primer mix was included in a second PCR lasting about 6 to 11 cycles. Via MiXCR, TCRdb re-called the 5' RACE reads, giving one row per CDR3 protein. The sample includes about 780,000 distinct CDR3 sequences, approximately 65% of them seen just once. Sample: blood. These receptors originate from a man aged 25-40 years in good health.

The chain combines TRBV4-2 with TRBJ1-1, with D possibly matching TRBD1 (6 bases). Germline-derived CDR1 and CDR2 are LGHNA and YNFKEQ. The germline V and J ends were trimmed by 3 bases and 1 base, with 18 bases remaining between them. This CDR3 comprises 17 residues. CDR3 in amino acids: CASSQDPQGTENTEAFF. The DNA of the CDR3 is TGTGCCAGCAGCCAGGACCCGCAGGGGACGGAGAACACTGAAGCTTTCTTT.

On this clonotype: One end of the junction fails to match germline, which may point to a read error. The genes are TRBV27 and TRBJ2-5; 7 nucleotides match TRBD2. The tail of the sequence fits TRBJ2-7 better, so the J call may be wrong. Germline lookup yields CDR1 MNHEY and CDR2 SMNVEV (reference sequence). This CDR3 has 15 residues. The CDR3 nucleotides read TGTGTCAGCAGTTTATGGGGGGGTTCCCCCTACGAGCAGTACTTC. As protein: CVSSLWGGSPYEQYF.

The rearrangement uses TRBV7-6 and TRBJ1-2; D call uncertain. The CDR3 contains 13 residues. CDR1 is SGHVS and CDR2 is FNYEAQ in the germline V gene. Trimming stripped 5 bases from V and 4 bases from J, with 11 bases between. CDR3 nucleotides: TGTGCCAGCAGCCCGGCAGGCTCCTATGGCTACACCTTC. Translating it yields CASSPAGSYGYTF.

The chain couples TRBV15 to TRBJ1-2, with unresolved D. V lost 5 bases and J 4 bases, leaving 11 bases between the germline ends. The CDR3 runs 13 residues. Germline V gene lookup returns CDR1 LNHNV and CDR2 YYDKDF (reference sequence). CDR3 loop: CATSWKGSYGYTF. The DNA of the CDR3 is TGTGCCACCAGCTGGAAGGGCAGCTATGGCTACACCTTC.

This chain links TRBV12-3 or TRBV12-4 with TRBJ2-4; D ambiguous. With the DNA end fitting TRBJ2-7 better, the J assignment may be wrong. CDR3 length: 13 amino acids. CDR3 loop: CASSPFYPYEQYF. In nucleotides, the CDR3 is TGTGCCAGCAGTCCCTTTTACCCCTACGAGCAGTACTTC.

The chain employs TRBV20-1 and TRBJ2-1; 10 bases fit TRBD2. Trimming at V came to 7 bases and at J to 3 bases, leaving 6 bases not matched to a gene. Germline V CDR1 and CDR2: DFQATT, SNEGSKA (reference sequence). The CDR3 covers 14 residues. CDR3 DNA sequence: TGCAGTGTTAGGAGACTAGCGGGCTACAATGAGCAGTTCTTC. Residues: CSVRRLAGYNEQFF.

This rearrangement joins TRBV20-1 to TRBJ2-5; TRBD2 matches 9 bases. The CDR3 has 16 amino acids. J was trimmed by 5 bases and V by 4 bases; bases with no gene match: 14. CDR1 and CDR2 from the germline V gene are DFQATT and SNEGSKA (reference sequence). CDR3 amino acids: CSATAQRGALWETQYF. CDR3 nucleotide sequence: TGCAGTGCTACAGCCCAGCGGGGGGCCTTGTGGGAGACCCAGTACTTC.

The rearrangement uses TRBV7-9 and TRBJ1-5; D call uncertain. Per the germline V gene, CDR1 is SEHNR and CDR2 is FQNEAQ (reference sequence). Trimming stripped 1 base from V and 2 bases from J, with 9 bases between. The CDR3 runs 15 residues. This chain's CDR3 is CASSLDGKGNQPQHF. The CDR3 bases are TGTGCCAGCAGCTTAGACGGCAAAGGCAATCAGCCCCAGCATTTT.

The chain combines TRBV6-2 or TRBV6-3 with TRBJ2-3; D is ambiguous. The CDR3 totals 14 residues. In germline, CDR1 is MNHEY, CDR2 SVGEGT. Trimming took off 7 bases at V and 1 base at J, with 12 bases between the two ends. The CDR3 DNA is TGTGCCAGCACTGAGTTTTGGGGCACAGATACGCAGTATTTT. Translation: CASTEFWGTDTQYF.

This clonotype has a single count. This chain connects TRBV29-1 to TRBJ1-1, with TRBD1 matching over 8 bases. The CDR3 loop spans 14 amino acids. With 3 bases clipped from V and 4 bases from J, the junction kept 7 bases outside the gene matches. CDR1 and CDR2 (germline): SQVTM, ANQGSEA. Here the CDR3 DNA reads TGCAGCGTTGAGAGGAGGACAGGGACCACTGAAGCTTTCTTT. Encoded protein: CSVERRTGTTEAFF.

In this sample, this clonotype turned up once. V usage is TRBV27 and J usage is TRBJ2-1; D might be TRBD2 (6 bases). The CDR3 totals 16 residues. V lost 2 bases and J 1 base, leaving 12 bases between the germline ends. Germline values: CDR1 MNHEY, CDR2 SMNVEV (reference sequence). The CDR3 DNA sequence: TGTGCCAGCAGTTTAGAAATCGGGGGTTCCTACAATGAGCAGTTCTTC. Protein product: CASSLEIGGSYNEQFF.

This rearrangement joins TRBV4-1 to TRBJ2-5, with D perhaps given as TRBD1 or TRBD2 (5 bases each). The germline V gene has CDR1 MGHRA and CDR2 YSYEKL. The germline V and J ends were trimmed by 9 bases and 2 bases, with 13 bases remaining between them. This CDR3 is built from 13 residues. CDR3 sequence (DNA): TGCGCCAGGATGGGGGATCGGCAAGAGACCCAGTACTTC. Its translation: CARMGDRQETQYF.

This clonotype was detected once. The V and J genes are TRBV28 and TRBJ2-5, with 10 positions matching TRBD1. The CDR3 loop spans 16 amino acids. Losses at the gene ends were 7 bases for V and 5 bases for J; bases not matched to a gene: 13. Germline CDR1 reads MDHEN; CDR2 reads SYDVKM. For the CDR3, the DNA is TGTGCCAGCACCAAATCCGACAGGGGGCTCAAGGAGACCCAGTACTTC. This translates into CASTKSDRGLKETQYF. Supplemented by reference TRBV28 and TRBJ2-5, the full variable domain reads DVKVTQSSRYLVKRTGEKVFLECVQDMDHENMFWYRQDPGLGLRLIYFSYDVKMKEKGDIPEGYSVSREKKERFSLILESASTNQTSMYLCASTKSDRGLKETQYFGPGTRLLVL.

The chain links TRBV7-2 to TRBJ1-5; 8 bases map to TRBD1. Germline CDR1 and CDR2: SGHTA and FQGNSA. The ends lost 2 bases at V and 4 bases at J; junction bases unmatched: 10. CDR3 length: 17 amino acids. The CDR3 loop reads CASSLIGGQGGNQPQHF. CDR3 nucleotide sequence: TGTGCCAGCAGCTTAATTGGCGGACAGGGAGGGAATCAGCCCCAGCATTTT. The variable domain in full, with the rest retrieved from reference TRBV7-2 and TRBJ1-5, is GAGVSQSPSNKVTEKGKDVELRCDPISGHTALYWYRQSLGQGLEFLIYFQGNSAPDKSGLPSDRFSAERTGGSVSTLTIQRTQQEDSAVYLCASSLIGGQGGNQPQHFGDGTRLSIL.